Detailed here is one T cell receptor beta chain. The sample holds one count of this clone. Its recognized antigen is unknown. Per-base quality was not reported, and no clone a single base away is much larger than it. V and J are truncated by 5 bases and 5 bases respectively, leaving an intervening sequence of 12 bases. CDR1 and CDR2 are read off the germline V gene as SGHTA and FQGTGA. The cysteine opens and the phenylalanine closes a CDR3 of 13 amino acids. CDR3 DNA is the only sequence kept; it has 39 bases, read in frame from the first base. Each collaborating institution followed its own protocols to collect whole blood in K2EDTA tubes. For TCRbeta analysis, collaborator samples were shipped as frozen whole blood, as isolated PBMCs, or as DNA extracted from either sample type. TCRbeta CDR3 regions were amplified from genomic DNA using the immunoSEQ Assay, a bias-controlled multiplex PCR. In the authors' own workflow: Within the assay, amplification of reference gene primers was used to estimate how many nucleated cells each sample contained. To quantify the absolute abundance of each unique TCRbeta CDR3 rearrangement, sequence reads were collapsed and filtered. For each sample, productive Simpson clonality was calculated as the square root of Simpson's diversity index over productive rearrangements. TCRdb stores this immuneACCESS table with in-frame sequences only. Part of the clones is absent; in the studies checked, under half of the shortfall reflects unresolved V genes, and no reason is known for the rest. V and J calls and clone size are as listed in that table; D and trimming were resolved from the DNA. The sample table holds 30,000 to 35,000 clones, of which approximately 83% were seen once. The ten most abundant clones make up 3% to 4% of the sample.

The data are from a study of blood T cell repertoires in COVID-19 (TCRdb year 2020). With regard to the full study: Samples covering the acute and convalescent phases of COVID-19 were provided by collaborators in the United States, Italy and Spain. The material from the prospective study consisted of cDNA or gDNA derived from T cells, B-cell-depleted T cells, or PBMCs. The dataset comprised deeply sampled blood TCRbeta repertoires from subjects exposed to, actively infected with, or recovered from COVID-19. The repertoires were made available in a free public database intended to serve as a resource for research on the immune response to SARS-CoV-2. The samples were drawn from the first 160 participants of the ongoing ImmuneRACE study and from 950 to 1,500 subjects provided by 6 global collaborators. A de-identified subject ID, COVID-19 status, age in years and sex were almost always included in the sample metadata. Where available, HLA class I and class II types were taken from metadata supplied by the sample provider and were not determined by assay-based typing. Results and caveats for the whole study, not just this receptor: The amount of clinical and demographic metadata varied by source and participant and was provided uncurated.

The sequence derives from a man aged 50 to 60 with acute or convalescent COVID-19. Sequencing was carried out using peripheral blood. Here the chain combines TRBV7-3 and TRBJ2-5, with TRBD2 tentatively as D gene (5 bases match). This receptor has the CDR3 CASSNSPGETQYF. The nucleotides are TGTGCCAGCAGCAACTCGCCGGGGGAGACCCAGTACTTC. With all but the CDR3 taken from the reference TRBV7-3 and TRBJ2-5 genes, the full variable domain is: GAGVSQTPSNKVTEKGKYVELRCDPISGHTALYWYRQSLGQGPEFLIYFQGTGAADDSGLPNDRFFAVRPEGSVSTLKIQRTERGDSAVYLCASSNSPGETQYFGPGTRLLVL.